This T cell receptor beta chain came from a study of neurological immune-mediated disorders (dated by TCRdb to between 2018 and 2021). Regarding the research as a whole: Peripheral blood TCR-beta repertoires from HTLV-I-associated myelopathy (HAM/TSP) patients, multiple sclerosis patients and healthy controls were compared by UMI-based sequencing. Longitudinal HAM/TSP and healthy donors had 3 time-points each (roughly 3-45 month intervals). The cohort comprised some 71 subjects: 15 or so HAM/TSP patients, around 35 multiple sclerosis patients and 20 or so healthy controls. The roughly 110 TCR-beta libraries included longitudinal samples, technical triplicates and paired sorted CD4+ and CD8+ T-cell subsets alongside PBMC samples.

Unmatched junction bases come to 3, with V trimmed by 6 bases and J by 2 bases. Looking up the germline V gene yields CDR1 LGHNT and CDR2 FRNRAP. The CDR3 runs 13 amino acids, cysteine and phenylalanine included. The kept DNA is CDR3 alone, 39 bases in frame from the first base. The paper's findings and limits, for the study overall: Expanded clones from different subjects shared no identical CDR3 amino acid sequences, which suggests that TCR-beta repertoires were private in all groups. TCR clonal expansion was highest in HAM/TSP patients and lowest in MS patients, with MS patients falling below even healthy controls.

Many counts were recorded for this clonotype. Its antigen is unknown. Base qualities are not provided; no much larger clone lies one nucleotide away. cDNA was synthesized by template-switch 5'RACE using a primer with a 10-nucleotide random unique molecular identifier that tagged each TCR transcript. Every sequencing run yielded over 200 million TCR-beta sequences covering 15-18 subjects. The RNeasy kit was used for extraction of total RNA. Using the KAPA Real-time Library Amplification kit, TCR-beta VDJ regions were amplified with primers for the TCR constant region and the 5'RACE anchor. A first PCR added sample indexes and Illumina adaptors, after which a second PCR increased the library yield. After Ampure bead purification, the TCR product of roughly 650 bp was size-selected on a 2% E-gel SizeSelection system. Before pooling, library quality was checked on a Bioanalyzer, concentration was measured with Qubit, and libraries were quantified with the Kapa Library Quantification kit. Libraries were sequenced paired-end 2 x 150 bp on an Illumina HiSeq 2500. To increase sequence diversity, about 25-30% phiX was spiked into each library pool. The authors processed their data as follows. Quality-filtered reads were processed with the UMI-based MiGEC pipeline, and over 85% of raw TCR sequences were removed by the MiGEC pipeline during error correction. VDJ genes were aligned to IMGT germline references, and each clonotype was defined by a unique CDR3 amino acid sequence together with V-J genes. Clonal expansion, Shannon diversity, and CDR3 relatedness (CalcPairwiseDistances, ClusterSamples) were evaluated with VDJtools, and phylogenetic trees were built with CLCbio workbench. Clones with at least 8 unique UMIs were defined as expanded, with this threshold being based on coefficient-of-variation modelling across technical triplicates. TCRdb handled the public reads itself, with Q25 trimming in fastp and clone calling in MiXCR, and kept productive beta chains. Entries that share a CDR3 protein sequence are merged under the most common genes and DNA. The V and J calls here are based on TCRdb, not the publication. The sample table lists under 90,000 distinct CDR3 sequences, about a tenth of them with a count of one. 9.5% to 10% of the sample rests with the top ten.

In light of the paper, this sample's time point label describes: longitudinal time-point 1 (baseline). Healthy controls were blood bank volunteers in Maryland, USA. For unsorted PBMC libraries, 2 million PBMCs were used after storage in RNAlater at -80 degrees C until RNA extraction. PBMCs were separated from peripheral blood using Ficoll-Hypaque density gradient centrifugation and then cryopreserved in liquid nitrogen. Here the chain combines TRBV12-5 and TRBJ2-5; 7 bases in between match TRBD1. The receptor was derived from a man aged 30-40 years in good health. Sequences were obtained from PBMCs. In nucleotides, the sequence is TGTGCTAGTGGCCCGGGACAGCAAGAGACCCAGTACTTC. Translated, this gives CASGPGQQETQYF. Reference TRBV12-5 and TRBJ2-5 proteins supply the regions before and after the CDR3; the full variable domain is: DARVTQTPRHKVTEMGQEVTMRCQPILGHNTVFWYRQTMMQGLELLAYFRNRAPLDDSGMPKDRFSAEMPDATLATLKIQPSEPRDSAVYFCASGPGQQETQYFGPGTRLLVL.